This T cell receptor beta chain was recovered during a study of vaccination and CD4 T cells after COVID-19. In the study overall: Convalescent persons amounted to six males plus four females, two of whom were Hispanic.

Notes on this clonotype: The antigen is not known.

Cultured CD4+ T cell DNA was sequenced using the Oncomine TCR Beta short-read assay. TCRdb itself ran the PCR reads through MiXCR, one entry per CDR3 protein. This table has a few thousand distinct CDR3 sequences, approximately 15% appearing once. Documented treatment: roughly 10-day PBMC culture with coronavirus spike peptide pools or control peptides (ViraFEST assay). The V and J ends lost 5 bases and 0 bases respectively, with 7 bases between them. This CDR3 spans 13 amino acids. Source material: CD4+ T cells from blood, cultured in vitro. The rearrangement uses TRBV12-3 or TRBV12-4 and TRBJ1-1; possibly TRBD1 for D (5 bases). This sequence was found in a human donor who had recovered from COVID-19. The CDR3 DNA reads as TGTGCCAGCAGTCGGACATTGAACACTGAAGCTTTCTTT. The encoded protein is CASSRTLNTEAFF.